A selection of T cell receptor beta chains follows, all from one sample in a study of metastatic and nonmetastatic thyroid tumors. TCRdb re-called clones from the PCR reads using MiXCR. The sample carries tens of thousands of clones, more than 20% recorded once. The specimen was blood. These TCRs come from a male donor with papillary thyroid cancer or a benign thyroid nodule (not recorded which). Some clones in this sample may be carry-over from other donors' samples. Both conserved end residues are part of each CDR3. A D gene is named only where the DNA matches it firmly. Not every row has a clone size; where given, it reads once, few, many or a size class.

j_call v_call d_call clone_size cdr3_aa cdr3_nt
TRBJ1-5 TRBV2 TRBD1 NA CASSVKLPGQGALINQPQHF TGTGCCAGCAGTGTAAAATTGCCGGGACAGGGGGCCCTCATCAATCAGCCCCAGCATTTT
TRBJ2-3 TRBV6-5 TRBD1 many CASSTAIQGAGTDTQYF TGTGCCAGCAGTACGGCCATACAGGGGGCAGGCACAGATACGCAGTATTTT
TRBJ2-1 TRBV20-1 TRBD2 many CSGTSGGTSYNEQFF TGCAGTGGGACTAGCGGGGGGACTTCCTACAATGAGCAGTTCTTC
TRBJ1-5 TRBV24-1 NA many CATSGAGRDQPQHF TGTGCCACCAGTGGCGCAGGGCGGGATCAGCCCCAGCATTTT
TRBJ1-1 TRBV25-1 TRBD1 many CASSDPGGSDTEAFF TGTGCCAGCAGTGATCCAGGGGGCTCGGACACTGAAGCTTTCTTT
TRBJ1-1 TRBV12-3/TRBV12-4 NA many CASSNHDWRGTEAFF TGTGCCAGCAGTAACCATGATTGGAGGGGCACTGAAGCTTTCTTT
TRBJ1-2 TRBV4-3 NA NA CASSQEPGKNYGYTF TGCGCCAGCAGCCAGGAACCCGGGAAAAACTATGGCTACACCTTC
TRBJ2-7 TRBV30 NA NA CAWTRPPYEQYF TGTGCCTGGACCCGACCCCCCTACGAGCAGTACTTC
TRBJ2-5 TRBV18 TRBD2 once CASSLAGYEETQYF TGTGCCAGCTCACTAGCGGGGTACGAAGAGACCCAGTACTTC
TRBJ1-2 TRBV6-1 NA NA CASSGSGASHGYTF TGTGCCAGCAGTGGTAGCGGGGCTTCGCACGGATACACCTTC
TRBJ2-2 TRBV12-3/TRBV12-4 TRBD1 few CASSSGTGVTGELFF TGTGCCAGCAGTTCAGGGACAGGGGTAACCGGGGAGCTGTTCTTT